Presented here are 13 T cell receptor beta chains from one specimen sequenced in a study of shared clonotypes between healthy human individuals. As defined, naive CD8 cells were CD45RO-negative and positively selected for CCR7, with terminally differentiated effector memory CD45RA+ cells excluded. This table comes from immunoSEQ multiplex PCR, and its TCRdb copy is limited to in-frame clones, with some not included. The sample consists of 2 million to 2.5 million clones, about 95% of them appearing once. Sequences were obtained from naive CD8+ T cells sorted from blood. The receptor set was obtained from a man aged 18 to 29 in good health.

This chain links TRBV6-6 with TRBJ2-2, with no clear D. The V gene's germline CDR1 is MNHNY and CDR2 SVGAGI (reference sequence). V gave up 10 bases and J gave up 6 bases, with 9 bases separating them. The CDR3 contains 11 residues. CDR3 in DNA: TGTGCCATTGCGACTTCCGGGGAGCTGTTTTTT. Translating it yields CAIATSGELFF.

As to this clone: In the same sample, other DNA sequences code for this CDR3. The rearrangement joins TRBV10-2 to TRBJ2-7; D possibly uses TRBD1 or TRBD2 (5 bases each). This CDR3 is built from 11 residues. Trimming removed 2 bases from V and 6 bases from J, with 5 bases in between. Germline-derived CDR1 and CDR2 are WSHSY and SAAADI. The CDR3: CASSEGTEQYF. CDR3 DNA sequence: TGCGCCAGCAGTGAGGGGACCGAGCAGTACTTC.

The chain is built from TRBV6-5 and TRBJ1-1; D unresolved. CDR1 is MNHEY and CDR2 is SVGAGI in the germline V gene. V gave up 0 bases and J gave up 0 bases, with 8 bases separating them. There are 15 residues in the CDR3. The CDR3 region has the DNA TGTGCCAGCAGTTACTCGAATCAGATGAACACTGAAGCTTTCTTT. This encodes CASSYSNQMNTEAFF.

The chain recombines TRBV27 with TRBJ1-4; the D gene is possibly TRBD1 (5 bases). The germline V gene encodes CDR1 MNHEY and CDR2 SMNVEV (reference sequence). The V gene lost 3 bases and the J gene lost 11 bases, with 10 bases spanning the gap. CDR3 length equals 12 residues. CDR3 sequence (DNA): TGTGCCAGCAGTTTTCTCCGGGGGAAACTGTTTTTT. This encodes CASSFLRGKLFF.

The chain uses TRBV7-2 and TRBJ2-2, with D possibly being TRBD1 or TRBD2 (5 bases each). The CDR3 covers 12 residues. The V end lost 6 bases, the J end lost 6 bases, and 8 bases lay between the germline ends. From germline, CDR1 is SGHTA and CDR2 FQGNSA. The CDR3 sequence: CASSGDPGELFF. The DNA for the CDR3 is TGTGCCAGCAGTGGGGACCCCGGGGAGCTGTTTTTT. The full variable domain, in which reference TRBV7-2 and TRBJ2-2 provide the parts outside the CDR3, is GAGVSQSPSNKVTEKGKDVELRCDPISGHTALYWYRQSLGQGLEFLIYFQGNSAPDKSGLPSDRFSAERTGGSVSTLTIQRTQQEDSAVYLCASSGDPGELFFGEGSRLTVL.

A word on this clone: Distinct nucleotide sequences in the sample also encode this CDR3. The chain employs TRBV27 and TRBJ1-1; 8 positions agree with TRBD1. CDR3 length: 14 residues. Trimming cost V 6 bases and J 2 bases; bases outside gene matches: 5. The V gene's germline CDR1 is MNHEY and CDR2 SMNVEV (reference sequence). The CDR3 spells CASSPGTGNTEAFF. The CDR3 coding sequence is TGTGCCAGCAGCCCCGGGACAGGAAACACTGAAGCTTTCTTT.

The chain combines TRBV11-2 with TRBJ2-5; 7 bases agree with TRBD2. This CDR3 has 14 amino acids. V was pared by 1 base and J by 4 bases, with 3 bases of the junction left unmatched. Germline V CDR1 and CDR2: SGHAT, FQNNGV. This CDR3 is CASSLVASGETQYF. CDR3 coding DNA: TGTGCCAGCAGCTTAGTGGCTAGCGGAGAGACCCAGTACTTC.

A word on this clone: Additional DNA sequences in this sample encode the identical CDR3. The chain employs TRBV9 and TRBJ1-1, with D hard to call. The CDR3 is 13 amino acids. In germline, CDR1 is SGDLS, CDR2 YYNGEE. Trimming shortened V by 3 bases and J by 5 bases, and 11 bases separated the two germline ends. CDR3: CASSGLGGTEAFF. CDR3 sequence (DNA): TGTGCCAGCAGCGGCTTAGGTGGGACTGAAGCTTTCTTT.

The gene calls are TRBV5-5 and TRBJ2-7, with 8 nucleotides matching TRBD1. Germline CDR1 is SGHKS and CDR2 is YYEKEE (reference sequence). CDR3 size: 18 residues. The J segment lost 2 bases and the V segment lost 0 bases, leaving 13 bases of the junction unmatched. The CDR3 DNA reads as TGTGCCAGCAGCTTGGCCCCCCTGGACAGGGAGAGGCCCTACGAGCAGTACTTC. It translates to CASSLAPLDRERPYEQYF.

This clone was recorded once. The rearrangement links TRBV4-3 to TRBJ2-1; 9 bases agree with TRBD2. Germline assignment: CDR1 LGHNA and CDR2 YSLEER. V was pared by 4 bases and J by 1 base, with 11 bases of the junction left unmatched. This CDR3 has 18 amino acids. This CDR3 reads CASSPLAGGPGSYNEQFF. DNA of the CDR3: TGCGCCAGCAGCCCCCTTGCGGGAGGGCCGGGGTCCTACAATGAGCAGTTCTTC.

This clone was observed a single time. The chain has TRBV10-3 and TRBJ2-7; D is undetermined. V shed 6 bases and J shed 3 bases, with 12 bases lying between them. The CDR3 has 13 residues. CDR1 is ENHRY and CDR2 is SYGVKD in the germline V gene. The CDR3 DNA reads TGTGCCATCAGCCTTGCGCAGAGCTACGAGCAGTACTTC. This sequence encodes CAISLAQSYEQYF.

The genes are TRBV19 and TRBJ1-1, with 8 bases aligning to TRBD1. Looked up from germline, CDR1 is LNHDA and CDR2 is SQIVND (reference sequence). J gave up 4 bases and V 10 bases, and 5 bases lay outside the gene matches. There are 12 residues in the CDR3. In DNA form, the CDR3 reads TGTGCCACTGGACAGGGTTCCACTGAAGCTTTCTTT. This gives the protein CATGQGSTEAFF.

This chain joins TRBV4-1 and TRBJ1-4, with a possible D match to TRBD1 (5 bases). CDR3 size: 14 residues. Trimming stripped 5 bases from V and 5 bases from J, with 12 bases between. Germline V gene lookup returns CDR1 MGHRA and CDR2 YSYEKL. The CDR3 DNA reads TGCGCCAGCAGCTACGGGACTGGGAATGAAAAACTGTTTTTT. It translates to CASSYGTGNEKLFF.